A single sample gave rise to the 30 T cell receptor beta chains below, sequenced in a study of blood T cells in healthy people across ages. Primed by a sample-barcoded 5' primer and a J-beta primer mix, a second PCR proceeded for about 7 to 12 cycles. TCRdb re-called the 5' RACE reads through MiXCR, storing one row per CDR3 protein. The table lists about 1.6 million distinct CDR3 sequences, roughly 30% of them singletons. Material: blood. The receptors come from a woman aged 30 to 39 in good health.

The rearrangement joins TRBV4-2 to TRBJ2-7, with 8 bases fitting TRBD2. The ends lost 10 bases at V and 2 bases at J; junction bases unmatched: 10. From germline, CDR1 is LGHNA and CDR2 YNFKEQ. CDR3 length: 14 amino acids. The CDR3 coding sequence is TGTGCCATCAGTCCAGCGGGAGTCGCCTACGAGCAGTACTTC. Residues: CAISPAGVAYEQYF.

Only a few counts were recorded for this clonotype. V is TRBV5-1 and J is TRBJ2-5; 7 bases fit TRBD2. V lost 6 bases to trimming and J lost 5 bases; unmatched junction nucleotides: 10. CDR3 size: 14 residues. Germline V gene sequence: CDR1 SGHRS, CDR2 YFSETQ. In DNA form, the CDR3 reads TGCGCCAGCACAAAGCGGGAAGAGACGGAGACCCAGTACTTC. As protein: CASTKREETETQYF. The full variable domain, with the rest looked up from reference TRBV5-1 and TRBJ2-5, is KAGVTQTPRYLIKTRGQQVTLSCSPISGHRSVSWYQQTPGQGLQFLFEYFSETQRNKGNFPGRFSGRQFSNSRSEMNVSTLELGDSALYLCASTKREETETQYFGPGTRLLVL.

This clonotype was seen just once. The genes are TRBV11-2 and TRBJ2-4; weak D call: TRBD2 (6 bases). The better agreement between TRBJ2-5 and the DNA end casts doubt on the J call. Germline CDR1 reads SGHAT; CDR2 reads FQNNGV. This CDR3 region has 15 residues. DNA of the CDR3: TGTGCCAGCAGCTTAGGAAGGAGGGCCGGAGAGACCCAGTACTTC. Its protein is CASSLGRRAGETQYF.

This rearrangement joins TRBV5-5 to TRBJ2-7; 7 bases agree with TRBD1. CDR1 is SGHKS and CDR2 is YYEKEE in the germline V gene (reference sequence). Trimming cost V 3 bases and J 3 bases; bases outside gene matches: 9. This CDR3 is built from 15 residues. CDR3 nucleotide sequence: TGTGCCAGCAGCTCTCTCGGGACAGAAGGCTACGAGCAGTACTTC. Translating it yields CASSSLGTEGYEQYF.

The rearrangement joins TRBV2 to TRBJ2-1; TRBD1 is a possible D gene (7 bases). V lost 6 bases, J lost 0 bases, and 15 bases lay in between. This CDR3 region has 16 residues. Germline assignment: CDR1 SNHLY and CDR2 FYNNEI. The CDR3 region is CASRATRQGSYNEQFF. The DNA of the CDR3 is TGTGCCAGCAGGGCGACTAGACAGGGCTCCTACAATGAGCAGTTCTTC.

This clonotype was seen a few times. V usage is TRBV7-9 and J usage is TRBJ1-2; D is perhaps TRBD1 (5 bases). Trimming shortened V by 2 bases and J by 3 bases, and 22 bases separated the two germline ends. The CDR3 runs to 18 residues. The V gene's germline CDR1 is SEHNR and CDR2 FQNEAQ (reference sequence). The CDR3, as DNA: TGTGCCAGCAGCTTAAACCCCCTCGGGCAGGGAGGGGACTATGGCTACACCTTC. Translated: CASSLNPLGQGGDYGYTF.

CDR3 amino acids: CASSLADGDYGYTF. The CDR3 nucleotides read TGCGCCAGCAGCTTGGCCGATGGGGACTATGGCTACACCTTC. The gene calls are TRBV5-1 and TRBJ1-2; unclear D gene. The V end was cut by 0 bases, the J end by 3 bases, with 9 bases between. Germline V gene data show CDR1 as SGHRS and CDR2 as YFSETQ. This CDR3 has 14 residues.

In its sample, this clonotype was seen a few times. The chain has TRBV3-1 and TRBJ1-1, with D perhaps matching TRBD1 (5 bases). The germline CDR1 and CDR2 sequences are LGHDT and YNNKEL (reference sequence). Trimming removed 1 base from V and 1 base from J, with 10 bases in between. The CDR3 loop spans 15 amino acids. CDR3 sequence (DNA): TGTGCCAGCAGCCAAGTTACGGGACCGAACACTGAAGCTTTCTTT. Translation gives CASSQVTGPNTEAFF.

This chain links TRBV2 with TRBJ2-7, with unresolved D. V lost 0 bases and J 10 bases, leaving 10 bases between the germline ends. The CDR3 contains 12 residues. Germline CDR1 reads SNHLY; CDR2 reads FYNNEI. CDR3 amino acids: CASSEAASSQYF. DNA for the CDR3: TGTGCCAGCAGTGAAGCGGCGTCTTCCCAGTACTTC.

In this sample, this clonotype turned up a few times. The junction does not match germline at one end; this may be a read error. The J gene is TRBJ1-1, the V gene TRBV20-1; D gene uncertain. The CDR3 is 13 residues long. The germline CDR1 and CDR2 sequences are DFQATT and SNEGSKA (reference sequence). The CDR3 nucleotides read TGCAGTGCTAGAGAGGGTCGAAGCACTGGAGCTTTCTTT. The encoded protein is CSAREGRSTGAFF.

CDR3 loop: CASSVGRGGDSPLHF. The CDR3, as DNA: TGTGCCAGCAGTGTTGGGCGAGGAGGTGATTCACCCCTCCACTTT. This chain uses TRBV6-1 with TRBJ1-6; D gene uncertain. The CDR3 is made up of 15 amino acids. The V gene lost 4 bases and the J gene lost 8 bases, with 15 bases spanning the gap. The germline gives CDR1 MNHNS, CDR2 SASEGT.

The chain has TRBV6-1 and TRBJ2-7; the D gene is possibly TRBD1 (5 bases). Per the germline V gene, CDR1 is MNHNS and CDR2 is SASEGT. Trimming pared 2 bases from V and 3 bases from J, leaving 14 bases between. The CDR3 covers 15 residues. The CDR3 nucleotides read TGTGCCAGCAGTGAATCGACGGCAGGGTTCTACGAGCAGTACTTC. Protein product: CASSESTAGFYEQYF.

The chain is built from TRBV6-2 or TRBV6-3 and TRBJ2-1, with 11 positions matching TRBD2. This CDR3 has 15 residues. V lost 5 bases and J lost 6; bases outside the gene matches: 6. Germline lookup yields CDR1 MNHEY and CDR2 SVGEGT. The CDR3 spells CASSPGTSGLNEQFF. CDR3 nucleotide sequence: TGTGCCAGCAGTCCCGGGACTAGCGGCCTCAATGAGCAGTTCTTC.

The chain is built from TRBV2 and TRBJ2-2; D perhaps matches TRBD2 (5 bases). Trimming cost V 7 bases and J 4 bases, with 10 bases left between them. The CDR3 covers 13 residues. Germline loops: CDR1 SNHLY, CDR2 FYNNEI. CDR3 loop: CASNEGITGELFF. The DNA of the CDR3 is TGTGCCAGCAACGAGGGAATCACCGGGGAGCTGTTTTTT.

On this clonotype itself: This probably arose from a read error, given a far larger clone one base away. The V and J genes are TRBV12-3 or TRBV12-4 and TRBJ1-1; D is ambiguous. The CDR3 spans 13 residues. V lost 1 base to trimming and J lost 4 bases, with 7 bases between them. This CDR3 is CASSLGEITEAFF. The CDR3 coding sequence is TGTGCCAGCAGTTTAGGGGAGATCACTGAAGCTTTCTTT.

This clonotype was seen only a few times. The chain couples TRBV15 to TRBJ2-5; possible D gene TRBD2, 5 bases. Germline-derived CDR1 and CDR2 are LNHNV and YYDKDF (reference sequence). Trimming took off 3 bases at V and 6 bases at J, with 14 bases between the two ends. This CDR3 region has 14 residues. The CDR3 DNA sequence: TGTGCCACCAGCAGGCCCTCAGAGGGAAAGACCCAGTACTTC. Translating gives CATSRPSEGKTQYF.

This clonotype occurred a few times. The CDR3: CASSYRPGTTGELFF. The CDR3 coding sequence is TGTGCCAGCAGCTACCGACCGGGGACCACCGGGGAGCTGTTTTTT. The chain joins TRBV7-3 to TRBJ2-2; either TRBD1 or TRBD2 may fit D (5 bases each). Germline V CDR1 and CDR2: SGHTA, FQGTGA. V was shortened by 4 bases and J by 4 bases, with 13 bases between the two germline ends. This CDR3 is 15 amino acids long.

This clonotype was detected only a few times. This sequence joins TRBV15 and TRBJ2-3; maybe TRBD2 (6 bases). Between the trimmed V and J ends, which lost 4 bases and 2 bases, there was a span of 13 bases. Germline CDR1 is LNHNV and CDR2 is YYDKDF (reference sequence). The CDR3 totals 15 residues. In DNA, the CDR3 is TGTGCCACCAGCAACGGGAGAGGGCTCACAGATACGCAGTATTTT. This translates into CATSNGRGLTDTQYF. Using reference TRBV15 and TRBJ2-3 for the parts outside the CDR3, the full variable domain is DAMVIQNPRYQVTQFGKPVTLSCSQTLNHNVMYWYQQKSSQAPKLLFHYYDKDFNNEADTPDNFQSRRPNTSFCFLDIRSPGLGDTAMYLCATSNGRGLTDTQYFGPGTRLTVL.

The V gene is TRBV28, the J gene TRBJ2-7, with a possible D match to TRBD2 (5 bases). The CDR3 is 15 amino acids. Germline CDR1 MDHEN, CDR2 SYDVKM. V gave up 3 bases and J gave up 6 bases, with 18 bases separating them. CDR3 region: CASSFKEGMRAEQYF. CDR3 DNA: TGTGCCAGCAGTTTCAAAGAGGGTATGCGGGCCGAGCAGTACTTC.

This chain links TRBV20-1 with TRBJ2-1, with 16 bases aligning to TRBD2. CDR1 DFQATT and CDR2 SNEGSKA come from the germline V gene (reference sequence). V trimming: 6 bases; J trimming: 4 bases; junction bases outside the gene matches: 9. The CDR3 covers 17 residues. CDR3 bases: TGCAGTGCCGAGGGACTAGCGGGGGGGAAGACGTACAATGAGCAGTTCTTC. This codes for CSAEGLAGGKTYNEQFF.

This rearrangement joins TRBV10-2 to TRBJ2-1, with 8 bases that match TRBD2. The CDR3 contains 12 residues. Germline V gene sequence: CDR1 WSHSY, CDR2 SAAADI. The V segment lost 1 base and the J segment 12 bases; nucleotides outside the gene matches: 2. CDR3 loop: CASSELSGGQFF. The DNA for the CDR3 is TGCGCCAGCAGTGAGTTGAGCGGGGGGCAGTTCTTC.

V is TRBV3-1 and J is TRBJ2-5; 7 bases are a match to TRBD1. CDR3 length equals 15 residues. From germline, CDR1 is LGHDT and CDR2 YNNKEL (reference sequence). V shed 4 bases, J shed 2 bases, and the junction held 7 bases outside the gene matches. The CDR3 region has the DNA TGTGCCAGCAGCCGCCCGGGACAGATTCAAGAGACCCAGTACTTC. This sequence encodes CASSRPGQIQETQYF.

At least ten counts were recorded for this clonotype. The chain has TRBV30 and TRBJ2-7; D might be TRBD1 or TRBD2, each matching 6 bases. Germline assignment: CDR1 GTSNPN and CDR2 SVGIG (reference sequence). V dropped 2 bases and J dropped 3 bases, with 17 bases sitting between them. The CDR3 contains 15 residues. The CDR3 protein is CAWSRRGRINYEQYF. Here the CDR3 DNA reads TGTGCCTGGAGTCGACGGGGGCGCATAAACTACGAGCAGTACTTC.

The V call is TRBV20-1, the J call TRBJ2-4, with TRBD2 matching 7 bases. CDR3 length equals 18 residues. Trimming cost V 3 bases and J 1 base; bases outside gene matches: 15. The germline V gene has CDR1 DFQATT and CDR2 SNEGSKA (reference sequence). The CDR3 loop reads CSARAIGAGELAKNIQYF. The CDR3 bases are TGCAGTGCTAGGGCCATAGGGGCGGGAGAACTGGCCAAAAACATTCAGTACTTC.

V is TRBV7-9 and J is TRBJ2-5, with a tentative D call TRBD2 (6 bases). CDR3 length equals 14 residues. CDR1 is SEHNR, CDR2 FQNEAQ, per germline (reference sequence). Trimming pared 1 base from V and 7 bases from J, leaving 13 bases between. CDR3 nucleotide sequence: TGTGCCAGCAGCTTAGAAAGAGTACTAGCGACCCAGTACTTC. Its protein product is CASSLERVLATQYF.

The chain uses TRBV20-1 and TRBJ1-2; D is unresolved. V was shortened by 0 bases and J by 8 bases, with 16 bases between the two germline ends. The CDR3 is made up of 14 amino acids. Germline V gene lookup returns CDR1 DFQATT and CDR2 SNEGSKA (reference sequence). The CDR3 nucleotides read TGCAGTGCTAGAGATCGTATAAGAACCGTCGGCTACACCTTC. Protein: CSARDRIRTVGYTF.

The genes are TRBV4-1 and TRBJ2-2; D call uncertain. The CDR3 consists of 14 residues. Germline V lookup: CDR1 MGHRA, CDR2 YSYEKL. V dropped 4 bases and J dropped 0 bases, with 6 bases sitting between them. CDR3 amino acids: CASSPPANTGELFF. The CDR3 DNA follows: TGCGCCAGCAGCCCCCCGGCGAACACCGGGGAGCTGTTTTTT.

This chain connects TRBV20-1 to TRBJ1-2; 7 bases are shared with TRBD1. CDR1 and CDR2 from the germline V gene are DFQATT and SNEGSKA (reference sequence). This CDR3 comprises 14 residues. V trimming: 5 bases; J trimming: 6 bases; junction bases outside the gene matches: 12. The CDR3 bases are TGCAGTGCTCCCCCTGGACAGGCCGGCAATGGCTACACCTTC. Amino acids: CSAPPGQAGNGYTF.

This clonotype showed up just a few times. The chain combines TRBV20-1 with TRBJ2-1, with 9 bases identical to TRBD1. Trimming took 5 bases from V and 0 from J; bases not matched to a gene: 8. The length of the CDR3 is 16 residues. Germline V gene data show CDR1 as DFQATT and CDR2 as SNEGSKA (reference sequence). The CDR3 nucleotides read TGCAGTGCTCCCGGGACAGGGAAAGGCTCCTACAATGAGCAGTTCTTC. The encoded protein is CSAPGTGKGSYNEQFF.

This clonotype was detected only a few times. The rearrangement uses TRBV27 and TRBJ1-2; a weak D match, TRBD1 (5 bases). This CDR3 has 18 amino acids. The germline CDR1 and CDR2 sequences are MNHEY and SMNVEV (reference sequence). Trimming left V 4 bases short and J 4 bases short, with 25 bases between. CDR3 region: CASSSRSGGTFTFYGYTF. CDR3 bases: TGTGCCAGCAGTTCGCGCTCCGGGGGGACCTTTACCTTCTATGGCTACACCTTC.